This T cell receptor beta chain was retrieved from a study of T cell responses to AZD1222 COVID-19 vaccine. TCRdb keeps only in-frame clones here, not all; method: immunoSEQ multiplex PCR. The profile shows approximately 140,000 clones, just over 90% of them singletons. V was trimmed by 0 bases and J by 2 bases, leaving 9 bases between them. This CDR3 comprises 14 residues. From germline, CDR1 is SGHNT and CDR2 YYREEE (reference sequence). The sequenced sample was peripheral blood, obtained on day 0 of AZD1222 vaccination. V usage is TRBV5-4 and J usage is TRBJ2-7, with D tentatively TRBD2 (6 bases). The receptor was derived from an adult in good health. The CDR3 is CASSLGLGAYEQYF. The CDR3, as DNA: TGTGCCAGCAGCTTGGGACTAGGGGCCTACGAGCAGTACTTC.